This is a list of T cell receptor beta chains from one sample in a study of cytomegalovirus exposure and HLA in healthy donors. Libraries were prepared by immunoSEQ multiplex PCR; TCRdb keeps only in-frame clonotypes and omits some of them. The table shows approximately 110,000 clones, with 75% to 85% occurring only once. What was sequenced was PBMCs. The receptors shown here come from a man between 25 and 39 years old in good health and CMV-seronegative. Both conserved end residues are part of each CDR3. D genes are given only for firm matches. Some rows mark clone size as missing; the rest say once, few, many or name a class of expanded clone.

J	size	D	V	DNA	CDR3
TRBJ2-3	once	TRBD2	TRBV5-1	TGCGCCAGCAGCTTCGGGACTAGTGGCACAGATACGCAGTATTTT	CASSFGTSGTDTQYF
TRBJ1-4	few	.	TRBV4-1	TGCGCCAGCAGCCACCGGGTAGGAGGGGTTAAGGATGAAAAACTGTTTTTT	CASSHRVGGVKDEKLFF
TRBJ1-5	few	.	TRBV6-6	TGTGCCAGCACCCCCGGCAGGGCGAGCAATCAGCCCCAGCATTTT	CASTPGRASNQPQHF
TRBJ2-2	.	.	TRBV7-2	TGTGCCAGCAGCTTAGCTGGGGCCACAAACACCGGGGAGCTGTTTTTT	CASSLAGATNTGELFF
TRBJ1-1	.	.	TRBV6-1	TGTGCCAGCAGCTTCCCGAACAGAGAAAACACTGAAGCTTTCTTT	CASSFPNRENTEAFF
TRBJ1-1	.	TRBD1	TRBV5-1	TGCGCCAGCAGCTTGGAGGTTAGTGGGACAGGGAAGACTGAAGCTTTCTTT	CASSLEVSGTGKTEAFF
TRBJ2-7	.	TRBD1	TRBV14	TGTGCCAGCAGCCAAGTCGGGACAGGGTTGGACGAGCAGTACTTC	CASSQVGTGLDEQYF
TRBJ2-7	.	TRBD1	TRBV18	TGTGCCAGCTCACCACCCAAAGCAGGGGGCGGCTCCTACGAGCAGTACTTC	CASSPPKAGGGSYEQYF
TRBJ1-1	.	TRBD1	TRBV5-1	TGCGCCAGCAGCCGACAGGGGATGAACACTGAAGCTTTCTTT	CASSRQGMNTEAFF
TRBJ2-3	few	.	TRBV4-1	TGCGCCAGCAGCCGGGATCCTAAAGGGGGAGATACGCAGTATTTT	CASSRDPKGGDTQYF
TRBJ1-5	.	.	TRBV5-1	TGCGCCAGCAGCACCCGAGGAGGGGTTCAGCCCCAGCATTTT	CASSTRGGVQPQHF
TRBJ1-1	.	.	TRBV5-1	TGCGCCAGCAGCTTGGCTTTGAGCGGGACTGAAGCTTTCTTT	CASSLALSGTEAFF
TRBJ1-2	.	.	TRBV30	TGTGCCTGGAGCCTTACAGTGAATTCTAACTATGGCTACACCTTC	CAWSLTVNSNYGYTF
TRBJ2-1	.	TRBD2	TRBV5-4	TGTGCCAGCAGCTTGGCTAGCGGGTCCTACAATGAGCAGTTCTTC	CASSLASGSYNEQFF
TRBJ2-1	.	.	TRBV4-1	TGCGCCAGCAGCCACGGGATTGAGCAGTTCTTC	CASSHGIEQFF
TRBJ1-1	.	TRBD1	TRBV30	TGTGCCTGGAGTGCACAGGGGGGCACTGAAGCTTTCTTT	CAWSAQGGTEAFF
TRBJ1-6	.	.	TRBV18	TGTGCCAGCTCACCAATAACCGGACTAAAATCACCCCTCCACTTT	CASSPITGLKSPLHF
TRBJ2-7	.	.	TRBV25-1	TGTGCCAGCAGACGAACAGGTTTCTACGAGCAGTACTTC	CASRRTGFYEQYF
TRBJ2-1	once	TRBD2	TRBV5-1	TGCGCCAGCAGCCTAGGACTAGCGGGAGTAGAGGAGCAGTTCTTC	CASSLGLAGVEEQFF
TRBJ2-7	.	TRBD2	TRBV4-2	TGTGCCAGCAGCCAAGAAAAGACTAGCGGGAGAATCTACGAGCAGTACTTC	CASSQEKTSGRIYEQYF
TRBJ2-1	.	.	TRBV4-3	TGCGCCAGCAGCCAAGATACAGGCCTATGGGTGTGGGAGCAGTTCTTC	CASSQDTGLWVWEQFF
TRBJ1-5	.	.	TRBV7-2	TGTGCCAGCAGCTTATCGTCCGGAGGGAATCAGCCCCAGCATTTT	CASSLSSGGNQPQHF
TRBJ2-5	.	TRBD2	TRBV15	TGTGCCACCAGCAGAGATGGGGGACTAGCGGGAGAGACCCAGTACTTC	CATSRDGGLAGETQYF
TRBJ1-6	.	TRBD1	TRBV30	TGTGCCTGGAAGACAGGGTCGGATTCACCCCTCCACTTT	CAWKTGSDSPLHF
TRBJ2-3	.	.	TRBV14	TGTGCCAGCAGCCAATCCGAACCGGGACTGCCCCCAGTTACGCAGTATTTT	CASSQSEPGLPPVTQYF
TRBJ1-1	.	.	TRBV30	TGTGCCTGGAGTGTACAAATGAACACTGAAGCTTTCTTT	CAWSVQMNTEAFF
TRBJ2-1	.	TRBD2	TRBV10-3	TGTGCCATCAGTGAGTACGGTAGCGGGGGGGCCGCGAGCTCCTACAATGAGCAGTTCTTC	CAISEYGSGGAASSYNEQFF
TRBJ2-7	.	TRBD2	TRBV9	TGTGCCAGCAGCGTATACGCTAGCGGGAACGAGCAGTACTTC	CASSVYASGNEQYF
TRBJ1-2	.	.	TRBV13	TGTGCCAGCAGCTTAGGCCCAGGGTTGGTTGGCTACACCTTC	CASSLGPGLVGYTF
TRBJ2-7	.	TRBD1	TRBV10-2	TGCGCCAGCCAAAAACTAGACAGGGATTCATACGAGCAGTACTTC	CASQKLDRDSYEQYF
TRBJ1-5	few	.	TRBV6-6	TGTGCCAGCAGCCAGGGTTATCAGCAGCCCCAGCATTTT	CASSQGYQQPQHF
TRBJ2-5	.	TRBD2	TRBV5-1	TGCGCCAGCAGCCAGACTAGCGGGGGACCAGAGACCCAGTACTTC	CASSQTSGGPETQYF
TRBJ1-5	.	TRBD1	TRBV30	TGTGCCTGGAGCTTAGGACAGGGGCCATTTCAGGGTCAGCCCCAGCATTTT	CAWSLGQGPFQGQPQHF
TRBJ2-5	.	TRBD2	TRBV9	TGTGCCAGCAGCGTTTCTAGCGGGGGAGGATGGGAGACCCAGTACTTC	CASSVSSGGGWETQYF
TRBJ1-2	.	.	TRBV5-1	TGCGCCAGCAGCTTGGGGGACTTACGGAACTATGGCTACACCTTC	CASSLGDLRNYGYTF
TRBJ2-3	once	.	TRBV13	TGTGCCAGCAGCTCTCGAGACTGGATCACAGATACGCAGTATTTT	CASSSRDWITDTQYF
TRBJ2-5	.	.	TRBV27	TGTGCCAGCAGTACCACCTCGACAGGACGAGAGACCCAGTACTTC	CASSTTSTGRETQYF
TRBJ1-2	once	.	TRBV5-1	TGCGCCAGCAGCTTGGGGACAGCTAGTAACTATGGCTACACCTTC	CASSLGTASNYGYTF
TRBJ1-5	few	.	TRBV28	TGTGCCAGCAGTTTCACCAGGGTGAATCAGCCCCAGCATTTT	CASSFTRVNQPQHF
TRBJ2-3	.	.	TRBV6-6	TGTGCCAGCTCGGGACTGCGCACAGATACGCAGTATTTT	CASSGLRTDTQYF
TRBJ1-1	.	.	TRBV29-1	TGCAGCGTTGAGCGCAGGCAGATGAAAATAGCTTTCTTT	CSVERRQMKIAFF
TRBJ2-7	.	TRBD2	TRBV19	TGTGCCAGTAGTATAGGACTAGCGGGAGGGCTCAATTCCTACGAGCAGTACTTC	CASSIGLAGGLNSYEQYF
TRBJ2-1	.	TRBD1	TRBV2	TGTGCCAGCAGTGGCCGGGACAGAGTATACAATGAGCAGTTCTTC	CASSGRDRVYNEQFF
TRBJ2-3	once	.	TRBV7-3	TGTGCCAGCAGCCTGGTAGGGACTTCCGGCACAGATACGCAGTATTTT	CASSLVGTSGTDTQYF